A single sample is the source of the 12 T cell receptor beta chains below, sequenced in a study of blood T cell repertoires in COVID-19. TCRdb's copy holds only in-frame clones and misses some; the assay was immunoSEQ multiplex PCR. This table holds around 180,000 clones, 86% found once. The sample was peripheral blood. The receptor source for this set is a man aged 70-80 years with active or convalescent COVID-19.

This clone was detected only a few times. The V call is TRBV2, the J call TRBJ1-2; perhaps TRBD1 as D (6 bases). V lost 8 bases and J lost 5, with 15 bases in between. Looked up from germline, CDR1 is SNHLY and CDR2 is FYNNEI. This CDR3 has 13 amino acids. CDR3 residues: CASEGGGLYGYTF. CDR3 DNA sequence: TGTGCCAGCGAGGGAGGGGGACTATATGGCTACACCTTC. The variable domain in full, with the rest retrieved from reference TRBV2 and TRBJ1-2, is EPEVTQTPSHQVTQMGQEVILRCVPISNHLYFYWYRQILGQKVEFLVSFYNNEISEKSEIFDDQFSVERPDGSNFTLKIRSTKLEDSAMYFCASEGGGLYGYTFGSGTRLTVV.

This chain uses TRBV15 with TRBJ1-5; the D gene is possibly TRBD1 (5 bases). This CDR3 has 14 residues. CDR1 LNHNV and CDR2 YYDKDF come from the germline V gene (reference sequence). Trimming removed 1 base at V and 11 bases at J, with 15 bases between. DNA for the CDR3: TGTGCCACCAGCAGAGGAGGGACTGCCTCGGCCCAGCATTTT. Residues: CATSRGGTASAQHF. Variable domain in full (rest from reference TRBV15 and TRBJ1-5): DAMVIQNPRYQVTQFGKPVTLSCSQTLNHNVMYWYQQKSSQAPKLLFHYYDKDFNNEADTPDNFQSRRPNTSFCFLDIRSPGLGDTAMYLCATSRGGTASAQHFGDGTRLSIL.

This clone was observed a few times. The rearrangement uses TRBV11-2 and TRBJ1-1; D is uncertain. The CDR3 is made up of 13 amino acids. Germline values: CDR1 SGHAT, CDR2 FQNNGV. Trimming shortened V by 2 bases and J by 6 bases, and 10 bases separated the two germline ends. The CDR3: CASSLYRTAEAFF. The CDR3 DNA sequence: TGTGCCAGCAGCTTATACCGTACAGCTGAAGCTTTCTTT.

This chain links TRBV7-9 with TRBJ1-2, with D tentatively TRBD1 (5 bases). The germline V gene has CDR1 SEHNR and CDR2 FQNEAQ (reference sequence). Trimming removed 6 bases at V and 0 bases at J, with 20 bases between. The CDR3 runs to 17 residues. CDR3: CASRPGRGEAANYGYTF. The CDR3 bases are TGTGCCAGCAGACCGGGCCGAGGGGAGGCCGCTAACTATGGCTACACCTTC.

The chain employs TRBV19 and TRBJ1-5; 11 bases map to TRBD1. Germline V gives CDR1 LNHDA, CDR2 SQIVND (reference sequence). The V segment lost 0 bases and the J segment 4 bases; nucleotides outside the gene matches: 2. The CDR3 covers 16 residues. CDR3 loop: CASSIDGQGANQPQHF. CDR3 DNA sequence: TGTGCCAGTAGTATAGACGGACAGGGGGCGAATCAGCCCCAGCATTTT.

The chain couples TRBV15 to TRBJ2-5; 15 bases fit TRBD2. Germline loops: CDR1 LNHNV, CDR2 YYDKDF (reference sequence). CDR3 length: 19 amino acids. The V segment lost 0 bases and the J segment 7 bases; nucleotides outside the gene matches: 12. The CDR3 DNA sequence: TGTGCCACCAGCAGAGATGGACTAGCGGGGGGGAACTCCGGTGGGACCCAGTACTTC. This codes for CATSRDGLAGGNSGGTQYF.

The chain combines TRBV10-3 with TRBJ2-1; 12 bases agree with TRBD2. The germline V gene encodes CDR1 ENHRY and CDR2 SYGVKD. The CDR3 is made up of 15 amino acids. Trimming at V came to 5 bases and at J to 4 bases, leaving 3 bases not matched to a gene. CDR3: CAISQTSGSYNEQFF. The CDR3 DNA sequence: TGTGCCATCAGTCAGACTAGCGGGAGTTACAATGAGCAGTTCTTC.

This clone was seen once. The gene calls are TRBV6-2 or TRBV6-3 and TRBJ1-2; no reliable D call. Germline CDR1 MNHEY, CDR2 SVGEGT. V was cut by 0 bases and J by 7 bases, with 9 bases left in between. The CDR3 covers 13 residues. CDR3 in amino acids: CASSYSLIGGYTF. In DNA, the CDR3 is TGTGCCAGCAGTTACTCCCTAATCGGTGGCTACACCTTC.

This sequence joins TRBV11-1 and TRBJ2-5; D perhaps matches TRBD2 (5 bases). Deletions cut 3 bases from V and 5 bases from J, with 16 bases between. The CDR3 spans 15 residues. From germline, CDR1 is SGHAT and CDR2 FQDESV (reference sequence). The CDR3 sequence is CASSLPGASGETQYF. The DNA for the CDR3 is TGTGCCAGCAGCTTGCCGGGCGCCTCGGGGGAGACCCAGTACTTC.

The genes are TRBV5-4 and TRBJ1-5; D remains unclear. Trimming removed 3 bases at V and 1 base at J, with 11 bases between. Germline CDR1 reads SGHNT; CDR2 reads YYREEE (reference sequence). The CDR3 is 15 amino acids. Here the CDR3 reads CASSYNMESNQPQHF. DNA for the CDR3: TGTGCCAGCAGCTATAACATGGAGAGCAATCAGCCCCAGCATTTT.

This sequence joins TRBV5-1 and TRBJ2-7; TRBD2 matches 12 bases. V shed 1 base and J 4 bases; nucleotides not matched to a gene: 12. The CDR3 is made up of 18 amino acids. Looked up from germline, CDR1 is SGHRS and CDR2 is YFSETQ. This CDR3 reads CASSLHLAGGWDSYEQYF. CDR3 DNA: TGCGCCAGCAGCTTGCATCTAGCGGGAGGGTGGGATTCTTACGAGCAGTACTTC.

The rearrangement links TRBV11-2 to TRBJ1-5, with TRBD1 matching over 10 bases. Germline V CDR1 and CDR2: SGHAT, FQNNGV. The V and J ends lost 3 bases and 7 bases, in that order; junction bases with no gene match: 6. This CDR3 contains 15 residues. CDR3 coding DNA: TGTGCCAGCAGCTTGACAGGGGGCGCGGGCCAGCCCCAGCATTTT. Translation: CASSLTGGAGQPQHF.